This TCR beta chain was profiled in a study of shared T cell receptors in the human thymus. CDR1 is SEHNR, CDR2 FQNEAQ, per germline (reference sequence). The ends were cut back, 3 bases at V and 5 bases at J, with 11 bases in the middle. The CDR3 loop spans 13 amino acids. The data were produced by immunoSEQ multiplex PCR, yet TCRdb's version contains in-frame clones alone and is incomplete. This sample has hundreds of thousands of clones, with about 90% found just once. The sample also formed part of further work on human thymus T cells. That paper notes: Surgeons resected thymus tissue during corrective heart surgery.

Sequencing was done on a sample of thymocytes. This chain uses TRBV7-9 with TRBJ2-7; weak D call: TRBD1 (5 bases). This clonotype was obtained from a boy under two years old with a congenital heart defect. CDR3 DNA: TGTGCCAGCAGCTTGGTGGGGCTCGACGAGCAGTACTTC. Translated: CASSLVGLDEQYF.